The clone carrying this T cell receptor (beta chain) was observed at least ten times. What it recognizes is unknown. The sample comes from a study of prognosis after radiotherapy for stage I lung cancer. Regarding the study as a whole: Patients' TRBV and TRBJ gene usage reportedly differed by presence or absence of metastases.

None of the patients had undergone chemotherapy or radiotherapy beforehand or had any other malignancy, and each showed node-negative status on CT and PET/CT. The CDR3 is made up of 12 amino acids. Germline V CDR1 and CDR2: SGHKS, YYEKEE (reference sequence). V shed 3 bases, J shed 10 bases, and the junction held 6 bases outside the gene matches. The TCR beta CDR3 region was amplified from genomic DNA, with two rounds of multiplex PCR being used for the amplification. Individual primers that were specific to each TRBV and TRBJ gene served in first-round PCR. One entry per CDR3 protein results from TCRdb running MiXCR on the multiplex PCR reads. The data hold around 30,000 distinct CDR3 sequences, with around 34% observed a single time.

The specimen was PBMCs, collected before or after stereotactic body radiation therapy (not recorded which). This TCR derives from a donor of 50 years or more with non-small cell lung cancer. J is TRBJ1-2 and V is TRBV5-5; 7 bases fit TRBD1. This CDR3 is CASSWDREVYTF. Here the CDR3 DNA reads TGTGCCAGCAGCTGGGACAGAGAGGTCTACACCTTC.